This entry features one TCR beta chain sequence. The antigen is not known. Amplified regions were TCR beta CDR3 sequences from RNA transcripts. HTBI primers were the set used in a first-round RT-PCR of the TCR CDR3. TCRdb re-derived calls from the multiplex PCR reads in MiXCR, one entry per CDR3 protein. The repertoire holds 660,000 or so distinct CDR3 sequences, about 45% seen once, with about 7% in the top ten. This CDR3 region has 16 residues. CDR1 and CDR2 from the germline V gene are DFQATT and SNEGSKA (reference sequence). The trim removed 2 bases at V and 3 bases at J, leaving 8 bases unmatched. This record belongs to a study of T cells in Graves' hyperthyroidism and ophthalmopathy. For the diagnoses, clinical symptoms, serum thyroxine and TRAb, thyroid ultrasound and orbital computed tomography were used. Overall study results and limits: Most clonotypes that expanded in the thyroid above 0.001 also showed up in blood.

The sequence came from an adult man with Graves' disease, either hyperthyroidism or ophthalmopathy (not recorded which). What was sequenced was peripheral blood or thyroid tissue (not recorded which). This chain connects TRBV20-1 to TRBJ1-5; 9 nucleotides match TRBD1. Here the CDR3 DNA reads TGCAGTGCTAGAAACGGGGGACAGGGACCCAATCAGCCCCAGCATTTT. Its protein product is CSARNGGQGPNQPQHF.